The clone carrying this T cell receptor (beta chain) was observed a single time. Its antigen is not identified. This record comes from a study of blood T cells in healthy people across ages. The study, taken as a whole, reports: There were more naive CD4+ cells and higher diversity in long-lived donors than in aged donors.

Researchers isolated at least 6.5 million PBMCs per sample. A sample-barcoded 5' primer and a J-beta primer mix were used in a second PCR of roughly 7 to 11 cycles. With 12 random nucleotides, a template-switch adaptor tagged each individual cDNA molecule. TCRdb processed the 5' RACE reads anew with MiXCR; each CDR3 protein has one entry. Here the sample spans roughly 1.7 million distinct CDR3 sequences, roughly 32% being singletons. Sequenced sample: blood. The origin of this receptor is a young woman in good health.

CDR3 sequence: CASSLDPGQGANTGELFF. Written as DNA, the CDR3 is TGTGCCAGCAGCTTAGACCCAGGACAGGGGGCGAACACCGGGGAGCTGTTTTTT. The V and J genes are TRBV7-9 and TRBJ2-2; 10 nucleotides match TRBD1. This CDR3 comprises 18 residues. The V segment lost 1 base and the J segment 0 bases; nucleotides outside the gene matches: 5. The V gene's germline CDR1 is SEHNR and CDR2 FQNEAQ (reference sequence).